One and the same sample provided the 10 T cell receptor beta chains below, sequenced in a study of blood T cell repertoires in COVID-19. TCRdb's table, derived via immunoSEQ multiplex PCR, lists solely in-frame clones and lacks some. The sample contains over 90,000 clones, around 81% of which appear only once. Sequenced input: peripheral blood. The receptors originated from a man of 80 years or more with COVID-19, enrolled during active disease.

The chain carries TRBV6-6 and TRBJ2-2, with 9 bases matching TRBD1. V lost 7 bases and J lost 6; bases outside the gene matches: 9. Germline lookup yields CDR1 MNHNY and CDR2 SVGAGI (reference sequence). The CDR3 totals 15 residues. Here the CDR3 reads CASTRDRDRPGELFF. The CDR3 nucleotides read TGTGCCAGCACCCGGGACAGGGACCGTCCCGGGGAGCTGTTTTTT.

The chain couples TRBV5-4 to TRBJ2-5; 11 nucleotides agree with TRBD1. The CDR3 runs 16 residues. CDR1 SGHNT and CDR2 YYREEE come from the germline V gene (reference sequence). The ends lost 0 bases at V and 5 bases at J; junction bases unmatched: 6. The CDR3 coding sequence is TGTGCCAGCAGCTTGGCCCTGGACAGGGGGCGGGAGACCCAGTACTTC. This gives the protein CASSLALDRGRETQYF.

The chain has TRBV27 and TRBJ2-5; D is possibly TRBD1 (6 bases). Germline loops: CDR1 MNHEY, CDR2 SMNVEV (reference sequence). Trimming removed 3 bases from V and 5 bases from J, with 19 bases in between. The CDR3 sequence is 16 residues long. The chain's CDR3 is CASSFRAEQGIETQYF. For the CDR3, the DNA is TGTGCCAGCAGTTTTCGGGCGGAACAGGGAATTGAGACCCAGTACTTC.

DNA for the CDR3: TGTGCCAGCAGTTCTATCAGGACAGGGACCTATGGCTACACCTTC. It specifies CASSSIRTGTYGYTF. This sequence joins TRBV6-2 or TRBV6-3 and TRBJ1-2, with 8 positions matching TRBD1. Germline loops: CDR1 MNHEY, CDR2 SVGEGT. J gave up 4 bases and V 4 bases, and 8 bases lay outside the gene matches. The length of the CDR3 is 15 residues.

The chain employs TRBV6-2 or TRBV6-3 and TRBJ1-5, with D possibly matching TRBD1 (6 bases). The germline V gene encodes CDR1 MNHEY and CDR2 SVGEGT. The length of the CDR3 is 18 residues. Trimming removed 5 bases from V and 0 bases from J, with 20 bases in between. CDR3 protein: CASSHGQGRIDSNQPQHF. The CDR3 DNA is TGTGCCAGCAGTCACGGGCAGGGGCGAATTGATAGCAATCAGCCCCAGCATTTT.

This clone was found once. This chain joins TRBV5-4 and TRBJ2-3; D might be TRBD2 (5 bases). The CDR3 covers 16 residues. Germline values: CDR1 SGHNT, CDR2 YYREEE (reference sequence). Trimming cost V 1 base and J 3 bases, with 15 bases left between them. The CDR3 coding sequence is TGTGCCAGCAGCTTGAAGCGAGGGAGATCAACAGATACGCAGTATTTT. It specifies CASSLKRGRSTDTQYF.

The rearrangement joins TRBV28 to TRBJ2-3; the match to TRBD1 covers 7 bases. J lost 2 bases, V lost 8 bases, and 10 bases had no gene match. CDR1 MDHEN and CDR2 SYDVKM come from the germline V gene. CDR3 length: 15 residues. CDR3 sequence (DNA): TGTGCCAGCCGGCGACAGGGAATAAACACAGATACGCAGTATTTT. Protein: CASRRQGINTDTQYF. The full variable domain, its missing parts supplied by reference TRBV28 and TRBJ2-3, is DVKVTQSSRYLVKRTGEKVFLECVQDMDHENMFWYRQDPGLGLRLIYFSYDVKMKEKGDIPEGYSVSREKKERFSLILESASTNQTSMYLCASRRQGINTDTQYFGPGTRLTVL.

This clone was seen a single time. The V and J genes are TRBV5-1 and TRBJ2-3, with 7 bases fitting TRBD1. Per the germline V gene, CDR1 is SGHRS and CDR2 is YFSETQ. The junction had 4 bases not matched to a gene; V was cut back by 3 bases and J by 0 bases. CDR3 length: 15 amino acids. CDR3 nucleotide sequence: TGCGCCAGCAGCTCGTTGACAGGGAGCACAGATACGCAGTATTTT. Translated, it gives CASSSLTGSTDTQYF.

V usage is TRBV3-1 (or the pseudogene TRBV3-2) and J usage is TRBJ1-4; 7 nucleotides align to TRBD1. V gave up 8 bases and J gave up 7 bases; unmatched junction bases: 10. Germline-derived CDR1 and CDR2 are LGHDT and YNNKEL (reference sequence). This CDR3 is 14 amino acids long. The CDR3 region is CASGDHRGGEKLFF. The CDR3 DNA follows: TGTGCCAGCGGAGACCACAGGGGTGGTGAAAAACTGTTTTTT.

CDR3 sequence reads: CASSHEVGSPGGYTF. In DNA form, the CDR3 reads TGTGCCAGCTCGCATGAAGTGGGGTCTCCAGGGGGCTACACCTTC. The V gene is TRBV18, the J gene TRBJ1-2; D may be TRBD1 (5 bases). The germline V gene has CDR1 KGHSH and CDR2 LQKENI. The length of the CDR3 is 15 residues. Deletions cut 6 bases from V and 8 bases from J, with 22 bases between.